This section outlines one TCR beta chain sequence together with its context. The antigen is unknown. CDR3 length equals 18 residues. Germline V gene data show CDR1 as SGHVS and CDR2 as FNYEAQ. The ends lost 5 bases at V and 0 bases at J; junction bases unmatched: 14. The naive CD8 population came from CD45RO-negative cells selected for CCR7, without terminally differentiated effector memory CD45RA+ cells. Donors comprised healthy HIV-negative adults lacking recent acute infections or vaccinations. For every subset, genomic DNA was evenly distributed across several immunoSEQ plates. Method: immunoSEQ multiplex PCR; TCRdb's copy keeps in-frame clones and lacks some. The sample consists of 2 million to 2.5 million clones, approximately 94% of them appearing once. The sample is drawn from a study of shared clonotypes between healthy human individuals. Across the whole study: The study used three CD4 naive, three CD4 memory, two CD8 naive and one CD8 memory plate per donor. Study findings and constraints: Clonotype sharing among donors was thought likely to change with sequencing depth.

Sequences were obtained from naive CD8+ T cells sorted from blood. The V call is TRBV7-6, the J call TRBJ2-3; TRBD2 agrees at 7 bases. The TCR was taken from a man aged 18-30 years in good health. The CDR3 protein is CASSPHLLAAESTDTQYF. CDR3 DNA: TGTGCCAGCAGCCCCCACCTCCTAGCGGCGGAGAGCACAGATACGCAGTATTTT.